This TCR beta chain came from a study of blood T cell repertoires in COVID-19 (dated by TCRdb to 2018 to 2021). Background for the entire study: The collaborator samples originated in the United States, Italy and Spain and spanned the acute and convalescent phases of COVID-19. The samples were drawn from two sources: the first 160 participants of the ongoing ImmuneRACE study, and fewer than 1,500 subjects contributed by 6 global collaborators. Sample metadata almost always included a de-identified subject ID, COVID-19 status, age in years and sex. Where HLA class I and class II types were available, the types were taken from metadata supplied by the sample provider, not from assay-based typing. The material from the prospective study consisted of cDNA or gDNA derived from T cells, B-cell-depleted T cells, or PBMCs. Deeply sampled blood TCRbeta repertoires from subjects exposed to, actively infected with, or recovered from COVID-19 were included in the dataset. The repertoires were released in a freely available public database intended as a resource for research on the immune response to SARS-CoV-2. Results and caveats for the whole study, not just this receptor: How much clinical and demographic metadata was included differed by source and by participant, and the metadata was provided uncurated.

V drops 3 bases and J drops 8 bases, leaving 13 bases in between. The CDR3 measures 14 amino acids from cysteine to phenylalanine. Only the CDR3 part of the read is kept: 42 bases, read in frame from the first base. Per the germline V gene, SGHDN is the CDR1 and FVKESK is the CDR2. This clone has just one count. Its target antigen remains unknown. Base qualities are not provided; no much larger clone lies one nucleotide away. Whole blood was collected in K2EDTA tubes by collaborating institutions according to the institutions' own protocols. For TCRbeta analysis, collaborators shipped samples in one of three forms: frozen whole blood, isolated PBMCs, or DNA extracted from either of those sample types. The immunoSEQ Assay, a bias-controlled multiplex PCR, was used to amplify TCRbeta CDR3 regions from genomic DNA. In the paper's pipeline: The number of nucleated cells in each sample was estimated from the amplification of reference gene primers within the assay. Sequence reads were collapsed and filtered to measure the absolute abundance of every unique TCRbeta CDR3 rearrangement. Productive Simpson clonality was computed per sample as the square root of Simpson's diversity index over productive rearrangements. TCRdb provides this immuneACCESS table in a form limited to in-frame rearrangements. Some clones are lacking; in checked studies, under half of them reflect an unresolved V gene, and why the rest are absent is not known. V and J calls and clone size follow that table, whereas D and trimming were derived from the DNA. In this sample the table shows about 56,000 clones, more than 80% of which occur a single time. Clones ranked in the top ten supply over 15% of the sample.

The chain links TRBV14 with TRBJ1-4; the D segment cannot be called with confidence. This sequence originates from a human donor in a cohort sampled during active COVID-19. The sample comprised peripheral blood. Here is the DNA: TGTGCCAGCAGCCAGAGTATACTAAGGGAAAAACTGTTTTTT. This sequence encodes CASSQSILREKLFF. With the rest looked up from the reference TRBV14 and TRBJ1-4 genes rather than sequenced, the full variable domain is EAGVTQFPSHSVIEKGQTVTLRCDPISGHDNLYWYRRVMGKEIKFLLHFVKESKQDESGMPNNRFLAERTGGTYSTLKVQPAELEDSGVYFCASSQSILREKLFFGSGTQLSVL.